These 17 T cell receptor beta chains were all obtained from the same sample, sequenced in a study of T cell clonality in common variable immunodeficiency. Only in-frame clones appear in the TCRdb table, and some are missing; sequencing was by immunoSEQ multiplex PCR. The sample has roughly 50,000 clones, none seen only once. The sequencing sample was made of peripheral blood mononuclear cells. Receptors were obtained from a person between 18 and 75 years old in good health.

Notes on this clone: The read halts 3 residues ahead of the CDR3 end, with the missing end drawn from the germline J gene. The chain joins TRBV6-2 or TRBV6-3 to TRBJ1-4; D might be TRBD1 (6 bases). Germline CDR1 reads MNHEY; CDR2 reads SVGEGT. This CDR3 has 16 residues. The CDR3 reads CASSFGLGQYNSPLFF. The CDR3 DNA, read in part, is TGTGCCAGCAGTTTCGGTCTTGGACAGTATAATTCACCA.

This clone was observed at least ten times. The germline gene is not matched at one end of the junction; a read error may be the cause. The missing CDR3 end, 3 residues past where the read stops, is filled in from the germline J gene. The V call is TRBV4-2, the J call TRBJ2-3; TRBD1 matches at 7 bases. Germline CDR1 and CDR2: LGHNA and YNFKEQ. The CDR3 loop spans 16 amino acids. The covered CDR3 bases are TGCGCCAGCAGCCAACAGGCGGACAGGCGACGGGATACG. Translating it yields CASSQQADRRRDT. The entire CDR3 is CASSQQADRRRDTQYF.

This clone was recorded many times. The read ends 3 residues early relative to the CDR3; the germline J gene fills the gap. The chain combines TRBV7-2 with TRBJ2-7; D may be TRBD1 (6 bases). Germline V gene lookup returns CDR1 SGHTA and CDR2 FQGNSA. V lost 3 bases, J lost 3 bases, and 9 bases lay in between. The CDR3 extends over 13 amino acids. This CDR3 reads CASSFSQGYEQYF. The CDR3 DNA, read in part, is TGTGCCAGCAGCTTTTCACAGGGCTACGAG.

On this clone itself: The read ends 3 residues before the CDR3 terminus; that terminus is restored from the germline J gene. The chain uses TRBV6-1 and TRBJ1-4; perhaps TRBD1 as D (6 bases). The CDR3 length is 15 residues. The germline V gene has CDR1 MNHNS and CDR2 SASEGT. The CDR3 here is CASSDQGNIGSPLFF. The covered CDR3 bases are TGTGCCAGCAGTGACCAGGGGAACATCGGCTCACCA.

The table lists this clone with a few counts. A read error may explain this, as a much larger clone is one base away. The CDR3 end falls 3 residues outside the read, so it is completed with the germline J gene. This chain joins TRBV5-1 and TRBJ2-5, with D tentatively TRBD2 (6 bases). Germline values: CDR1 SGHRS, CDR2 YFSETQ. This CDR3 is 14 amino acids long. Partial CDR3 DNA: TGCGCCAGCAGCTTGGAGGCTAGCGCAGATACC. Encoded protein: CASSLEASADT. The entire CDR3 protein reads CASSLEASADTQYF.

This clone was seen repeatedly, ten times or more. The read is 3 residues too short to cover the CDR3 end, so that end is filled in from the germline J gene. The chain joins TRBV30 to TRBJ1-2; D gene uncertain. The CDR3 contains 14 residues. Trimming left V 5 bases short and J 7 bases short, with 20 bases between. The germline CDR1 and CDR2 sequences are GTSNPN and SVGIG (reference sequence). The CDR3 is CAWVPRAGFLGYTF. The covered CDR3 bases are TGTGCCTGGGTCCCCCGGGCGGGGTTTCTTGGC.

There are many counts of this clone. From the germline J gene comes the end of the CDR3, since the read stops 3 residues before it. V is TRBV10-3 and J is TRBJ2-2, with a possible D match to TRBD1 (5 bases). The V end was cut by 6 bases, the J end by 6 bases, with 8 bases between. This CDR3 spans 12 amino acids. Germline CDR1 ENHRY, CDR2 SYGVKD. CDR3 residues: CAIRDTAGELFF. The CDR3 DNA, read in part, is TGTGCCATCAGGGACACCGCCGGGGAG.

This clone was recorded many times. The missing CDR3 end, 3 residues past where the read stops, is filled in from the germline J gene. This rearrangement joins TRBV19 to TRBJ2-7; TRBD2 matches 10 bases. Germline V CDR1 and CDR2: LNHDA, SQIVND (reference sequence). This CDR3 spans 16 amino acids. J was trimmed by 5 bases and V by 0 bases; bases with no gene match: 7. The CDR3 bases that were read are TGTGCCAGTAGTATAGATTATTCTAGCGGGAGAAACGAG. Translated: CASSIDYSSGRNE. The complete CDR3 sequence is CASSIDYSSGRNEQYF.

Ten or more counts support this clone. The CDR3 end lies 3 residues beyond the end of the read and is filled in from the germline J gene. V and J are TRBV30 and TRBJ1-4; unclear D gene. This CDR3 comprises 15 residues. The ends were cut back, 2 bases at V and 6 bases at J, with 16 bases in the middle. CDR1 is GTSNPN and CDR2 is SVGIG in the germline V gene (reference sequence). CDR3 residues: CAWSSLAESHEKLFF. CDR3 DNA, as far as it was read: TGTGCCTGGAGTTCCCTGGCCGAGTCGCATGAAAAA.

This clone was seen repeatedly, ten times or more. The missing CDR3 end, 3 residues past where the read stops, is filled in from the germline J gene. The chain uses TRBV7-2 and TRBJ2-3; D gene unclear. The CDR3 runs 13 residues. From germline, CDR1 is SGHTA and CDR2 FQGNSA. The ends were cut back, 1 base at V and 4 bases at J, with 6 bases in the middle. The DNA read from the CDR3 is TGTGCCAGCAGCTTAGAGTCAGCAGATACG. This gives the protein CASSLESADT. The entire CDR3 sequence reads CASSLESADTQYF.

This clone has a count of ten or more. With the read ending 3 residues before the CDR3 end, the germline J gene is used to fill in that end. This chain links TRBV7-3 with TRBJ2-5, with TRBD2 matching over 7 bases. The CDR3 contains 13 residues. CDR1 is SGHTA and CDR2 is FQGTGA in the germline V gene. Trimming cost V 6 bases and J 3 bases; bases outside gene matches: 4. CDR3 sequence: CASRRGGEETQYF. CDR3 DNA (partial): TGTGCCAGCAGGCGGGGAGGGGAAGAGACC.

This clone was seen at least ten times. The sequenced fragment ends 3 residues before the CDR3 boundary, so the rest is inferred from the germline J gene. This sequence joins TRBV19 and TRBJ2-1; D is possibly TRBD2 (5 bases). V was clipped by 4 bases and J by 5 bases, with 9 bases between them. This CDR3 comprises 13 residues. The germline V gene encodes CDR1 LNHDA and CDR2 SQIVND (reference sequence). The sequenced part of the CDR3 DNA is TGTGCCAGTAGTAGGAGCGGCGACAATGAG. This codes for CASSRSGDNE. The entire CDR3 sequence reads CASSRSGDNEQFF.

This clone was seen many times. The CDR3 DNA, read in part, is TGCGCCAGCAGCCAAGATAGGGACAGTAATTCACCC. It specifies CASSQDRDSNSP. The complete CDR3 protein is CASSQDRDSNSPLHF. J is TRBJ1-6 and V is TRBV4-1; 7 bases are shared with TRBD1. The CDR3 extends 3 residues past the end of the read, so its final part is completed from the germline J gene. The CDR3 has 15 amino acids. V lost 0 bases to trimming and J lost 6 bases; unmatched junction nucleotides: 2. The germline V gene encodes CDR1 MGHRA and CDR2 YSYEKL.

At least ten counts were recorded for this clone. The sequence runs out 3 residues before the end of the CDR3; the remainder is reconstructed from the germline J gene. The chain links TRBV5-4 to TRBJ2-5; TRBD1 matches at 10 bases. CDR3 length: 14 amino acids. Germline-derived CDR1 and CDR2 are SGHNT and YYREEE (reference sequence). With 5 bases clipped from V and 4 bases from J, the junction kept 5 bases outside the gene matches. CDR3 protein: CASSSGQGVETQYF. Partial CDR3 DNA: TGTGCCAGCAGTTCCGGACAGGGGGTAGAGACC.

This clone was detected ten times or more. The observed sequence ends 3 residues before the CDR3 terminus, with the missing tail filled in from the germline J gene. V gene TRBV20-1 combines with J gene TRBJ1-2; TRBD1 might be the D (6 bases). Trimming removed 0 bases from V and 4 bases from J, with 12 bases in between. Per germline, CDR1 DFQATT and CDR2 SNEGSKA (reference sequence). The length of the CDR3 is 14 residues. The sequenced CDR3 bases are TGCAGTGCTAGAGATGGGGGCTTGGGCTATGGC. Translating gives CSARDGGLGYG. The entire CDR3 protein is CSARDGGLGYGYTF.

The table lists this clone with many counts. The DNA ends 3 residues before the CDR3 does, and the rest of the CDR3 is filled in from the germline J gene. The chain links TRBV18 to TRBJ2-1, with TRBD2 as a possible D gene (5 bases). CDR1 and CDR2 (germline): KGHSH, LQKENI. The V end was cut by 0 bases, the J end by 7 bases, with 19 bases between. The CDR3 has 17 residues. Incomplete CDR3 DNA: TGTGCCAGCTCACCACCGAATCCCGGGGAGAAGGGAAATGAG. Protein product: CASSPPNPGEKGNE. The complete CDR3 protein is CASSPPNPGEKGNEQFF.

This clone was seen repeatedly, ten times or more. The CDR3 is cut off 3 residues early in the read; its end comes from the germline J gene. This rearrangement joins TRBV13 to TRBJ2-5; D perhaps matches TRBD1 (6 bases). Trimming took 0 bases from V and 1 from J, leaving 6 bases between them. Germline-derived CDR1 and CDR2 are PRHDT and FYEKMQ (reference sequence). This CDR3 is 14 amino acids long. The part of the CDR3 DNA that was read is TGTGCCAGCAGCTTAGGCAGGGGCCAAGAGACC. Translating gives CASSLGRGQET. The complete CDR3 protein is CASSLGRGQETQYF.